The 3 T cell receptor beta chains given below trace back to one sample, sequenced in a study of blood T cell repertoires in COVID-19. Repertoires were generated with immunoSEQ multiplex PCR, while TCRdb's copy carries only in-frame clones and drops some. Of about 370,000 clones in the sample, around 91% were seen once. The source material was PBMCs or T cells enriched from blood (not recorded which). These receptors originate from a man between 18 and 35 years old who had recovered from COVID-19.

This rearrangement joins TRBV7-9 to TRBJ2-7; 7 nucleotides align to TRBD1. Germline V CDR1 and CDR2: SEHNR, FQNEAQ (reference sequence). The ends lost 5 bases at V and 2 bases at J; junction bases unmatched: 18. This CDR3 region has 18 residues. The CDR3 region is CASSVLNGRDSFPYEQYF. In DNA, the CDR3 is TGTGCCAGCAGCGTACTCAATGGCCGGGACAGCTTTCCCTACGAGCAGTACTTC.

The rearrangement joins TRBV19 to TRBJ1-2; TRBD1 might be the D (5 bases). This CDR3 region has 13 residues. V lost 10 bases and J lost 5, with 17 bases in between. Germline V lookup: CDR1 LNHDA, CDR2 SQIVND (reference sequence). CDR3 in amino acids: CATVDSVTYGYTF. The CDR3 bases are TGTGCCACCGTTGACAGTGTTACATATGGCTACACCTTC.

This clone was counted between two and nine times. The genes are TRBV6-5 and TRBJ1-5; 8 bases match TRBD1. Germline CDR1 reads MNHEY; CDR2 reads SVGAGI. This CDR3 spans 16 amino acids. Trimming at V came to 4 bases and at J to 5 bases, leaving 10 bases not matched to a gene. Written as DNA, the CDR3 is TGTGCCAGCAGTTCTCTTTGGACAGGGAGCGATCAGCCCCAGCATTTT. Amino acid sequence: CASSSLWTGSDQPQHF.